The 7 T cell receptor beta chains reported below all come from one sample, sequenced in a study of blood T cell repertoires in COVID-19. Sequencing used immunoSEQ multiplex PCR; TCRdb keeps in-frame clones, though not all of them. The data show 150,000 to 200,000 clones, about 87% seen once. Sequenced: peripheral blood. The receptors were sampled from a man in his sixties with acute or convalescent COVID-19.

CDR3 in DNA: TGTGCCAGCAGCTTGGCCATCGGGACTGAAGCTTTCTTT. Translated, it gives CASSLAIGTEAFF. This sequence joins TRBV5-4 and TRBJ1-1; D gene unclear. V was cut by 0 bases and J by 5 bases, with 8 bases left in between. CDR3 size: 13 residues. In germline, CDR1 is SGHNT, CDR2 YYREEE (reference sequence). Together with reference TRBV5-4 and TRBJ1-1, the CDR3 gives the full variable domain: ETGVTQSPTHLIKTRGQQVTLRCSSQSGHNTVSWYQQALGQGPQFIFQYYREEENGRGNFPPRFSGLQFPNYSSELNVNALELDDSALYLCASSLAIGTEAFFGQGTRLTVV.

V is TRBV7-3 and J is TRBJ2-2, with 10 bases lining up with TRBD2. The CDR3 sequence is 17 residues long. The germline V gene encodes CDR1 SGHTA and CDR2 FQGTGA. Trimming at V came to 5 bases and at J to 5 bases, leaving 11 bases not matched to a gene. CDR3 amino acids: CASSPSSGGGGTGELFF. CDR3 nucleotide sequence: TGTGCCAGCAGCCCCTCGAGCGGGGGGGGCGGTACCGGGGAGCTGTTTTTT.

CDR3 residues: CSVAREKNSPLHF. CDR3 DNA sequence: TGCAGCGTTGCCAGGGAAAAGAATTCACCCCTCCACTTT. The chain uses TRBV29-1 and TRBJ1-6; possible D gene TRBD1, 5 bases. Trimming took off 4 bases at V and 7 bases at J, with 11 bases between the two ends. Germline CDR1 is SQVTM and CDR2 is ANQGSEA. This CDR3 has 13 residues.

The chain has TRBV5-1 and TRBJ2-7; 10 bases line up with TRBD1. CDR1 is SGHRS, CDR2 YFSETQ, per germline. V gave up 0 bases and J gave up 6 bases; unmatched junction bases: 6. The CDR3 covers 15 residues. CDR3 sequence reads: CASSLGQGAILEQYF. CDR3 nucleotide sequence: TGCGCCAGCAGCTTGGGACAGGGGGCGATCCTCGAGCAGTACTTC. The whole variable domain, remainder taken from reference TRBV5-1 and TRBJ2-7, is KAGVTQTPRYLIKTRGQQVTLSCSPISGHRSVSWYQQTPGQGLQFLFEYFSETQRNKGNFPGRFSGRQFSNSRSEMNVSTLELGDSALYLCASSLGQGAILEQYFGPGTRLTVT.

V gene TRBV11-2 combines with J gene TRBJ2-1; 8 bases match TRBD2. Per the germline V gene, CDR1 is SGHAT and CDR2 is FQNNGV. V gave up 1 base and J gave up 2 bases; unmatched junction bases: 7. The CDR3 loop spans 17 amino acids. CDR3 protein: CASSLAAAGVPYNEQFF. As DNA, the CDR3 is TGTGCCAGCAGCTTAGCGGCAGCGGGGGTCCCCTACAATGAGCAGTTCTTC.

The chain couples TRBV7-2 to TRBJ1-5, with D maybe TRBD1 (5 bases). Trimming took 3 bases from V and 7 from J, leaving 13 bases between them. Germline CDR1 reads SGHTA; CDR2 reads FQGNSA. CDR3 length: 14 residues. The CDR3 DNA is TGTGCCAGCAGCTTGCAGGGTAACTACCAGCCCCAGCATTTT. The encoded protein is CASSLQGNYQPQHF.

The chain joins TRBV6-5 to TRBJ1-1, with TRBD1 matching 8 bases. This CDR3 comprises 15 residues. V dropped 6 bases and J dropped 4; count of bases not matched to a gene: 10. CDR1 is MNHEY and CDR2 is SVGAGI in the germline V gene. CDR3 DNA sequence: TGTGCCAGCAGGAGAGACAGGGGTGTTATCACTGAAGCTTTCTTT. It translates to CASRRDRGVITEAFF.